This TCR beta chain was observed in a study of cytomegalovirus exposure and HLA in healthy donors. Study context: Approximately 180 million T cells yielded more than 95 million unique TCR beta sequences, as an earlier analysis found. General study findings and limits: The classifier reportedly diagnosed cytomegalovirus status with high specificity and sensitivity. In a later analysis, across HLA loci, associated TCR counts were highest for DRB1, lowest for HLA-C. Within a later analysis, the majority of CMV-associated TCR beta chains appeared HLA-restricted.

The CDR3 contains 16 residues. With 4 bases clipped from V and 12 bases from J, the junction kept 15 bases outside the gene matches. Germline assignment: CDR1 MDHEN and CDR2 SYDVKM. In the PCR, 60 Vbeta and 13 Jbeta primers were used. The repertoire was sequenced with immunoSEQ multiplex PCR; TCRdb's copy has only in-frame clones and lacks some. The sample carries approximately 180,000 clones, around 80% recorded once. Concerning this clone: The antigen is not known.

The gene calls are TRBV28 and TRBJ2-1; TRBD2 agrees at 10 bases. The TCR originated in a man between 18 and 29 years old in good health and CMV-seronegative. Sequencing input: PBMCs. CDR3 amino acids: CASSSLPSGSRLGQFF. CDR3 DNA: TGTGCCAGCAGTTCCCTGCCTAGCGGGAGTCGGTTAGGGCAGTTCTTC. The full variable domain, in which reference TRBV28 and TRBJ2-1 provide the parts outside the CDR3, is DVKVTQSSRYLVKRTGEKVFLECVQDMDHENMFWYRQDPGLGLRLIYFSYDVKMKEKGDIPEGYSVSREKKERFSLILESASTNQTSMYLCASSSLPSGSRLGQFFGPGTRLTVL.